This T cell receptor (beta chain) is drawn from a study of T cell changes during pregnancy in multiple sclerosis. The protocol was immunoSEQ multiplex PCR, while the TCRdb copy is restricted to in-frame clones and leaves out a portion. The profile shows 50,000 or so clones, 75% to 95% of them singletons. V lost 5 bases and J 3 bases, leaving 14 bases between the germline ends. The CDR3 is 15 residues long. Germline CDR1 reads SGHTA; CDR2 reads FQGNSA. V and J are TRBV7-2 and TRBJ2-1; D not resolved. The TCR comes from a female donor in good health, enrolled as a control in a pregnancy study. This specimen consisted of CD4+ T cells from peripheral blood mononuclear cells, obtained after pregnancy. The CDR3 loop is CASSQGGLYYNEQFF. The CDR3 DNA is TGTGCCAGCAGCCAAGGCGGATTGTACTACAATGAGCAGTTCTTC.